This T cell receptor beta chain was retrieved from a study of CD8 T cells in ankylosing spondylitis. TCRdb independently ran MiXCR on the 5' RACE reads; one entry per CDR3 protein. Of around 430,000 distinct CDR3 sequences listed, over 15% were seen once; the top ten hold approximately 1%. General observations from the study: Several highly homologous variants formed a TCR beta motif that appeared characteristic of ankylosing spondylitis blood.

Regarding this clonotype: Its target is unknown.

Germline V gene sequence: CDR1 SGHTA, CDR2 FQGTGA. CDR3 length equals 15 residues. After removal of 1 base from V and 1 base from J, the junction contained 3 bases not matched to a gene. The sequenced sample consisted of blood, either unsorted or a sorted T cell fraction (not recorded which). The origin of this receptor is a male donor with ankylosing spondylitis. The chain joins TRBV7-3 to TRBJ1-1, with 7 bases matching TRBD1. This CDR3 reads CASSLMPGGNTEAFF. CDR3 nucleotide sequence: TGTGCCAGCAGCTTAATGCCAGGGGGGAACACTGAAGCTTTCTTT.